Listed below are T cell receptor beta chains from one sample, sequenced in a study of naive and memory T cell subsets. MiXCR, run by TCRdb on the UMI-ligation and nested PCR reads, gives a single entry per CDR3 protein. The repertoire holds 150,000 or so distinct CDR3 sequences, approximately 22% seen once, with 0.11% in the top ten. The sequenced sample consisted of naive CD4+ T cells from blood. Receptors were obtained from a human donor in good health. The CDR3 runs from the conserved cysteine through the conserved F or W.

J: TRBJ2-7; V: TRBV20-1; CDR3: CSANGRWDTRYEQYF
J: TRBJ2-1; V: TRBV20-1; CDR3: CSAGLAGVKGYNEQFF
J: TRBJ2-7; V: TRBV9; CDR3: CASSRLAVSSYEQYF
J: TRBJ2-7; V: TRBV20-1; CDR3: CSVAQSGEQYF
J: TRBJ2-7; V: TRBV7-2; CDR3: CASSQRSSYGEQYF
J: TRBJ2-7; V: TRBV12-3/TRBV12-4; CDR3: CASSLVPGVSEQYF
J: TRBJ2-2; V: TRBV2; CDR3: CASSERLAGSGELFF
J: TRBJ2-3; V: TRBV7-3; CDR3: CASSLTHRGDTQYF
J: TRBJ1-1; V: TRBV19; CDR3: CASSIGGFQNTEAFF
J: TRBJ1-4; V: TRBV6-5; CDR3: CASSYRTREKLFF
J: TRBJ2-2; V: TRBV5-1; CDR3: CASSSWTRNTGELFF
J: TRBJ2-1; V: TRBV20-1; CDR3: CSARELAGDRFF
J: TRBJ1-1; V: TRBV28; CDR3: CASSRASRRGTAFF
J: TRBJ1-6; V: TRBV20-1; CDR3: CSAEQGSSYNSPLHF
J: TRBJ1-1; V: TRBV6-5; CDR3: CASSYSTLNTEAFF
J: TRBJ1-1; V: TRBV28; CDR3: CASSSAHKAFF
J: TRBJ2-1; V: TRBV7-2; CDR3: CASSGERLSYNEQFF
J: TRBJ2-1; V: TRBV29-1; CDR3: CSVGGLAGGYNEQFF
J: TRBJ1-4; V: TRBV29-1; CDR3: CSVDLDGPEKLFF
J: TRBJ2-7; V: TRBV12-3/TRBV12-4; CDR3: CASSLGDGYEQYF
J: TRBJ2-7; V: TRBV20-1; CDR3: CSAIPSSGAVLYEQYF
J: TRBJ1-3; V: TRBV6-6; CDR3: CASSTRQGASGNTIYF
J: TRBJ1-5; V: TRBV24-1; CDR3: CATTIGRYHSNQPQHF
J: TRBJ2-7; V: TRBV10-3; CDR3: CAISRQGQGNYEQYF
J: TRBJ2-3; V: TRBV11-2; CDR3: CASSLGGGRPPYTQYF
J: TRBJ2-7; V: TRBV11-1; CDR3: CASTLGISFNEQYF
J: TRBJ2-3; V: TRBV10-3; CDR3: CAIKTSGSTDTQYF
J: TRBJ2-7; V: TRBV19; CDR3: CASRAGTASSYEQYF
J: TRBJ2-4; V: TRBV4-1; CDR3: CASSQVGGLGLAGSKNIQYF
J: TRBJ2-3; V: TRBV28; CDR3: CASSLMGRNHGPDTQYF
J: TRBJ1-1; V: TRBV7-9; CDR3: CASSGQGAGGEAFF
J: TRBJ2-6; V: TRBV12-3/TRBV12-4; CDR3: CASRPGQGAQGANVLTF
J: TRBJ2-1; V: TRBV29-1; CDR3: CSVGYNNEQFF
J: TRBJ1-1; V: TRBV12-3/TRBV12-4; CDR3: CASSLRRAMNTEAFF
J: TRBJ2-7; V: TRBV29-1; CDR3: CSVRWGRSYEQYF
J: TRBJ1-6; V: TRBV4-1; CDR3: CASSQPDRDSFYNSPLHF
J: TRBJ2-1; V: TRBV11-2; CDR3: CASSGMVSASRDEQFF
J: TRBJ2-2; V: TRBV5-6; CDR3: CASNRVRTGELFF
J: TRBJ2-1; V: TRBV6-5; CDR3: CASTDRLTSRFRWNEQFF
J: TRBJ2-7; V: TRBV7-2; CDR3: CASSPRITGEQYF
J: TRBJ2-7; V: TRBV9; CDR3: CASSVGVARVAEQYF
J: TRBJ2-2; V: TRBV24-1; CDR3: CATSDRIGSTGELFF
J: TRBJ2-2; V: TRBV29-1; CDR3: CSVHRGLNTGELFF
J: TRBJ2-5; V: TRBV27; CDR3: CASSFWGGGTSGIPMQETQYF
J: TRBJ2-3; V: TRBV28; CDR3: CASSLFGSHVTVTQYF
J: TRBJ1-1; V: TRBV6-5; CDR3: CASSRDRVSTEAFF
J: TRBJ1-2; V: TRBV7-8; CDR3: CASRRDTPGLNYGYTF